This entry concerns a single T cell receptor (beta chain). The antigen this receptor binds is unknown. No much larger clone is present one base from it, and per-base qualities are unavailable. At one collaborating source in Seattle, patients were enrolled during active infection and were followed longitudinally through the course of disease. Each collaborating institution followed its own protocols to collect whole blood in K2EDTA tubes. Collaborator samples were shipped for TCRbeta analysis as frozen whole blood, isolated PBMCs, or DNA extracted from either sample type. Including cysteine and phenylalanine, the CDR3 has 13 amino acids. Only the CDR3 portion is preserved as DNA: 39 bases, with reading frame beginning at the first base. The CDR1 and CDR2 encoded by the germline V gene (reference sequence) are SEHNR and FQNEAQ. V is clipped by 5 bases and J by 5 bases, and the sequence between their germline boundaries is 12 bases long.

These data belong to a study of blood T cell repertoires in COVID-19 (TCRdb year 2020). For the wider study: Collaborator samples came from the United States, Italy and Spain and covered acute and convalescent phases of COVID-19. The dataset comprised deeply sampled blood TCRbeta repertoires from subjects exposed to, actively infected with, or recovered from COVID-19. The material from the prospective study consisted of cDNA or gDNA derived from T cells, B-cell-depleted T cells, or PBMCs. HLA class I and class II types, where available, came from metadata supplied by the sample provider rather than from assay-based typing. The repertoires were released in a freely available public database intended as a resource for research on the immune response to SARS-CoV-2. A de-identified subject ID, COVID-19 status, age in years and sex were almost always included in the sample metadata. Samples were obtained from the ongoing ImmuneRACE study (first 160 participants) and from some 1,300 subjects provided by 6 global collaborators.

On the study overall, not on this receptor specifically: The quantity of clinical and demographic metadata differed by source and by participant and was supplied without curation.

The immunoSEQ Assay, a bias-controlled multiplex PCR, was used to amplify TCRbeta CDR3 regions from genomic DNA. The paper's processing steps were these. The number of nucleated cells in each sample was estimated by amplification of reference gene primers within the assay. To quantify the absolute abundance of each unique TCRbeta CDR3 rearrangement, sequence reads were collapsed and filtered. For each sample, productive Simpson clonality was calculated as the square root of Simpson's diversity index over productive rearrangements. The clones in this table, taken by TCRdb from immuneACCESS, are in-frame only. Not every clone is retained; where verified, under half of the shortfall comes from an unresolved V gene, and the cause of the rest is unknown. That table furnishes V, J and clone size, whereas the DNA furnished D and trimming. This sample holds about 300,000 clones; about nine tenths were observed only once. The top ten clones comprise over 1.5% of the sample.

The sequencing input was peripheral blood. This sequence originates from a woman in her 30s with COVID-19, enrolled during active disease. Recombination joined TRBV7-9 with TRBJ2-5; the D gene cannot be named for sure. The nucleotide sequence reads TGTGCCAGCAGCCAGGAACTTGTGGAGACCCAGTACTTC. This gives the protein CASSQELVETQYF.